Sequencing of this T cell receptor (beta chain) was carried out in a study of blood T cells in healthy people across ages. There were at least 6 micrograms of total RNA extracted from every sample. This CDR3 is 14 amino acids long. CDR1 is MNHEY and CDR2 is SVGEGT in the germline V gene. The germline V and J ends were trimmed by 8 bases and 13 bases, with 24 bases remaining between them. General observations from the study: Long-lived donors carried more naive CD4+ cells and greater diversity than aged donors. Observed TCR beta diversity per million T cells went down as age went up. This fall followed a roughly linear course with age.

A J-beta primer mix and a sample-barcoded 5' primer were used in a second PCR of roughly 6 to 12 cycles. Sequencing recovered at least 2.5 million CDR3-containing paired-end reads from each sample. TCRdb redid the calling of the 5' RACE reads with MiXCR, one entry per CDR3 protein. Of about 970,000 distinct CDR3 sequences in the sample, about 51% were seen once. As regards this clonotype: The antigen is undetermined.

The rearrangement uses TRBV6-2 or TRBV6-3 and TRBJ2-4; no firm D call. Sequencing was carried out using blood. This TCR came from an older woman in good health. The CDR3 nucleotides read TGTGCCAGCGGGCGGACCGTCTTTCCAAATGAGCAGTACTTC. It encodes CASGRTVFPNEQYF.